A single TCR beta chain is shown here with its context. Its specificity is not known. Sequencing was performed with immunoSEQ multiplex PCR; in TCRdb, only in-frame clones are kept and a portion is missing. The table includes roughly 19,000 clones, over 65% detected once. These data originate in a study of OX40 agonist ivuxolimab in advanced cancers. Study results and limitations: At doses 0.1 to 3.0 mg/kg, CD4+ and CD8+ clones expanded.

Looked up from germline, CDR1 is SGDLS and CDR2 is YYNGEE. The CDR3 sequence is 13 residues long. V was clipped by 4 bases and J by 7 bases, with 14 bases between them. The TCR sequence derives from an adult with an advanced solid tumor such as melanoma, head and neck, liver or kidney cancer. The rearrangement links TRBV9 to TRBJ2-5; weak D call: TRBD1 (6 bases). The source material was CD4+ or CD8+ T cells sorted from blood, sampled in a trial of the OX40 agonist ivuxolimab. The CDR3 protein is CASSPGAPGTQYF. The DNA for the CDR3 is TGTGCCAGCAGCCCAGGGGCCCCGGGGACCCAGTACTTC. Full variable domain (rest looked up from reference TRBV9 and TRBJ2-5): DSGVTQTPKHLITATGQRVTLRCSPRSGDLSVYWYQQSLDQGLQFLIQYYNGEERAKGNILERFSAQQFPDLHSELNLSSLELGDSALYFCASSPGAPGTQYFGPGTRLLVL.